This T cell receptor (beta chain) emerged from a study of blood T cell repertoires in COVID-19. Study in general: From T cells, B-cell-depleted T cells, or PBMCs came the material, which was cDNA or gDNA.

Participants, about 18 to 89 years old, spanned 24 US areas. Recovered Cohort 3 donors showed two negative PCRs, clearance, or symptom resolution. Under the authors' procedure: For nucleated cells, counts were estimated from reference gene primer amplification. The table came from immunoSEQ multiplex PCR; TCRdb's copy has only in-frame clones and leaves some out. D and trimming were read from the DNA, whereas the V and J calls and clone size are those reported in that table. The table lists 150,000 or so clones, about four fifths of them singletons. The clonotype originates from a woman aged 60-70 years who had recovered from COVID-19. Sequencing was carried out using PBMCs or T cells enriched from blood (not recorded which).

CDR3 nucleotides: TGTGCCAGCACTCCGACCGGGAGTCGGGGTGAAAAACTGTTTTTT. Translating it yields CASTPTGSRGEKLFF. This chain connects TRBV6-5 to TRBJ1-4; D unclear. This CDR3 spans 15 amino acids. V lost 7 bases, J lost 7 bases, and 19 bases lay in between. CDR1 MNHEY and CDR2 SVGAGI come from the germline V gene.